These T cell receptor beta chains were read from a single sample in a study of T cell repertoires in cytomegalovirus infection. TCRdb reprocessed the reads via MiXCR and lists one record per CDR3 protein. The sample holds hundreds of thousands of distinct CDR3 sequences; more than 30% are singletons and the top ten take roughly 15%. For these TCRs, the target antigens are not known. The sequenced sample was cultured PBMCs, obtained from culture after CMV antigen stimulation. The receptors come from a human donor in good health (CMV status not recorded). Some clones in this sample may be carry-over from other donors' samples. Each CDR3 is given with its conserved first and last residue. The D gene is left open where the match is weak. Rows may omit the clone size; those that give it use once, few, many or a size class.

j_call v_call clone_size d_call cdr3_aa cdr3_nt
TRBJ1-1 TRBV7-8 many NA CASSLRGGSTEAFF TGTGCCAGCAGCTTAAGAGGGGGGAGCACTGAAGCTTTCTTT
TRBJ2-7 TRBV28 few TRBD1 CASSFSGQGAYEQYF TGTGCCAGCAGTTTCTCGGGACAGGGGGCCTACGAGCAGTACTTC
TRBJ1-1 TRBV11-2 few TRBD1 CASSLYRGGMNTEAFF TGTGCCAGCAGTCTGTACAGGGGGGGCATGAACACTGAAGCTTTCTTT
TRBJ2-3 TRBV7-2 many TRBD2 CASGPGLAGGISTDTQYF TGTGCCAGTGGACCGGGACTAGCGGGAGGTATCAGCACAGATACGCAGTATTTT
TRBJ2-1 TRBV14 NA NA CASSRGPTHHNEQFF TGTGCCAGCAGCCGGGGACCGACTCACCACAATGAGCAGTTCTTC
TRBJ1-6 TRBV4-1 NA NA CASSHGGDAVSPLHF TGCGCCAGCAGCCACGGCGGAGATGCTGTTTCACCCCTCCACTTT
TRBJ2-3 TRBV10-3 NA TRBD2 CAISESKLAGGRTDTQYF TGTGCCATCAGTGAGTCGAAGCTAGCGGGAGGGAGAACAGATACGCAGTATTTT
TRBJ2-3 TRBV7-6 few TRBD2 CASSRLAGPSTDTQYF TGTGCCAGCAGCCGACTAGCGGGGCCTAGCACAGATACGCAGTATTTT
TRBJ2-3 TRBV6-1 NA TRBD2 CASSDGGSGYSTSTDTQYF TGTGCCAGCAGTGACGGGGGGAGCGGGTACTCCACTAGCACAGATACGCAGTATTTT
TRBJ2-5 TRBV29-1 NA NA CSIGGGQETQYF TGCAGCATAGGGGGGGGGCAGGAGACCCAGTACTTC
TRBJ2-1 TRBV7-9 NA TRBD2 CASSHGGLSPNEQFF TGTGCCAGCAGCCACGGGGGACTATCTCCCAATGAGCAGTTCTTC
TRBJ1-3 TRBV19 NA NA CASRTRSAVSGNTIYF TGTGCCAGTAGGACCCGGTCAGCGGTCTCTGGAAACACCATATATTTT
TRBJ1-2 TRBV6-2/TRBV6-3 few NA CASSSNGHDGSYGYTF TGTGCCAGCAGTTCTAACGGCCACGACGGGAGCTATGGCTACACCTTC
TRBJ1-3 TRBV11-3 NA NA CASSPPGDRGNTIYF TGTGCCAGCAGCCCACCAGGGGATCGCGGAAACACCATATATTTT
TRBJ1-5 TRBV28 NA NA CASDRGWSNQPQHF TGTGCCTCGGACCGAGGGTGGAGCAATCAGCCCCAGCATTTT
TRBJ2-1 TRBV11-2 once NA CASSVGSGEQFF TGTGCCAGCAGCGTTGGAAGCGGTGAGCAGTTCTTC
TRBJ2-2 TRBV19 NA NA CASTGTVITGELFF TGTGCCAGTACAGGGACGGTGATCACCGGGGAGCTGTTTTTT
TRBJ2-7 TRBV10-3 few NA CAISQGAQGTSSYEQYF TGTGCCATCAGCCAAGGGGCCCAGGGTACCAGCTCCTACGAGCAGTACTTC
TRBJ1-4 TRBV19 NA TRBD1 CASSDRRGLVEKLFF TGTGCCAGTAGTGACCGCAGGGGGCTGGTTGAAAAACTGTTTTTT
TRBJ2-6 TRBV7-9 few NA CASSSSTGTGANVLTF TGTGCCAGCAGCTCCTCTACAGGGACTGGGGCCAACGTCCTGACTTTC
TRBJ2-2 TRBV7-6 few TRBD2 CASALAGGPSGELFF TGTGCCAGCGCACTAGCGGGAGGGCCGTCCGGGGAGCTGTTTTTT
TRBJ2-3 TRBV7-2 NA NA CASSLGTTQYF TGTGCCAGCAGCTTAGGAACTACGCAGTATTTT